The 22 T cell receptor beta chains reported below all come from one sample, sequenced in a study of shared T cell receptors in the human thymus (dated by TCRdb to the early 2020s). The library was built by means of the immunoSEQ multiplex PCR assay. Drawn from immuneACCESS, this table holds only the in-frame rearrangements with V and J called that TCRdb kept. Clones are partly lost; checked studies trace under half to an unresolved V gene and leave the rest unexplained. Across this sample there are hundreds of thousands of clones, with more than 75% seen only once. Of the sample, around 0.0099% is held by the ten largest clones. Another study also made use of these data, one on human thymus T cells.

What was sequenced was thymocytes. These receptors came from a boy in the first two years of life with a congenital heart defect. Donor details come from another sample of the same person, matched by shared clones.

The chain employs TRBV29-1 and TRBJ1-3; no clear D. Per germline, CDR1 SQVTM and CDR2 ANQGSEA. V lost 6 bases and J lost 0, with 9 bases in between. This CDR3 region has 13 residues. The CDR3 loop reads CSVRTISGNTIYF. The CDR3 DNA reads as TGCAGCGTGAGGACTATCTCTGGAAACACCATATATTTT.

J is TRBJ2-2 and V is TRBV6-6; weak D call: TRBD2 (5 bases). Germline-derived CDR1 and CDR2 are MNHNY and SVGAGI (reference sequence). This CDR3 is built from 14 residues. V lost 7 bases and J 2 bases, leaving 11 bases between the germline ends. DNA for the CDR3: TGTGCCAGCACCCGGGAAGCCAACACCGGGGAGCTGTTTTTT. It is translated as CASTREANTGELFF.

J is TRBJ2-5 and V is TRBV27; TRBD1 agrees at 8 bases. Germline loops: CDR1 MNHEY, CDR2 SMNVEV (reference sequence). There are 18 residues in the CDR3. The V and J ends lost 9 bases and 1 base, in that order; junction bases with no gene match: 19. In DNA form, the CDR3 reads TGTGCCAGTCCGAAACCGCCCGGACGGCAGGGGGCCCAAGAGACCCAGTACTTC. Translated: CASPKPPGRQGAQETQYF.

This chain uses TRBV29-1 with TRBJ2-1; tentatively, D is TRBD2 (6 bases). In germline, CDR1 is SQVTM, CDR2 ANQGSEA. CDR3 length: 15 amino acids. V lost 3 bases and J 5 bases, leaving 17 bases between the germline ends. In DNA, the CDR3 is TGCAGCGTTGAGCCCCCGTTGAGGGAGGACAATGAGCAGTTCTTC. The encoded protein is CSVEPPLREDNEQFF.

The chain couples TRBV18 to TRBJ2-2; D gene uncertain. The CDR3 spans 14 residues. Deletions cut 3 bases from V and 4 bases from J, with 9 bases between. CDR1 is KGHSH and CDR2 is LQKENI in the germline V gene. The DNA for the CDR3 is TGTGCCAGCTCACCTCGGCGGCTCACCGGGGAGCTGTTTTTT. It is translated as CASSPRRLTGELFF.

For the CDR3, the DNA is TGTGCCAGCAGTCCGACTAGCGGGAGAGTGAATGAGCAGTTCTTC. It specifies CASSPTSGRVNEQFF. The V call is TRBV4-2, the J call TRBJ2-1; 12 positions agree with TRBD2. The ends lost 6 bases at V and 7 bases at J; junction bases unmatched: 7. The V gene's germline CDR1 is LGHNA and CDR2 YNFKEQ. The CDR3 length is 15 residues.

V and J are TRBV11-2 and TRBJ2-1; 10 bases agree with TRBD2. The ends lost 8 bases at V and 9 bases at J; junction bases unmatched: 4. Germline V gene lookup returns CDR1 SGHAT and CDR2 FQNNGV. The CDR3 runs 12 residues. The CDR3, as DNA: TGTGCCAGCCCCCCTAGCGGGAGTGAGCAGTTCTTC. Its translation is CASPPSGSEQFF.

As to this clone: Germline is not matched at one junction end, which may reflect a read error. In DNA form, the CDR3 reads TGTGCCAGCAGTTTAGCGGGAGTTAGCTACGAGCAGTACTTC. Translating it yields CASSLAGVSYEQYF. The chain has TRBV7-6 and TRBJ2-5, with TRBD2 identical over 9 bases. The DNA end is a closer match to TRBJ2-7, so the J assignment may be wrong. Germline V gene data show CDR1 as SGHVS and CDR2 as FNYEAQ. The CDR3 has 14 residues.

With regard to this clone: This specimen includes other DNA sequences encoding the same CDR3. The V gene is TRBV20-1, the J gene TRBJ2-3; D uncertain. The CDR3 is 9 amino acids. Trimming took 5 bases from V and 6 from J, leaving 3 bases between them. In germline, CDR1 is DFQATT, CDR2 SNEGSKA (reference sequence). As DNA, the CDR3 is TGCAGTGCTGGCGATACGCAGTATTTT. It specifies CSAGDTQYF.

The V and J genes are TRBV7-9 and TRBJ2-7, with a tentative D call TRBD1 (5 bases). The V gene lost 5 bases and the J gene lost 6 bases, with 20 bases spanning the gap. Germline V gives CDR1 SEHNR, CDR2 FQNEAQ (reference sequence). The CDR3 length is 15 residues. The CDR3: CASSPGYRWGSEQYF. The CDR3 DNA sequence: TGTGCCAGCAGCCCTGGGTATAGGTGGGGCTCCGAGCAGTACTTC.

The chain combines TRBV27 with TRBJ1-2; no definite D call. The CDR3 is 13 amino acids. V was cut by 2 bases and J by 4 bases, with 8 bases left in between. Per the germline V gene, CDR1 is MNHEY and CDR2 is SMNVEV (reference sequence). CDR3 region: CASSLAAGYGYTF. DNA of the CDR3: TGTGCCAGCAGTTTAGCAGCAGGCTATGGCTACACCTTC.

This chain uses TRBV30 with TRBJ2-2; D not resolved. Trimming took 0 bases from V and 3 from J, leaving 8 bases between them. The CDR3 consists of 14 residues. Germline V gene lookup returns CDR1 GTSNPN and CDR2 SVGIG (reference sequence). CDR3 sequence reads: CAWSVRRHTGELFF. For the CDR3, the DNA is TGTGCCTGGAGTGTGAGGCGGCACACCGGGGAGCTGTTTTTT.

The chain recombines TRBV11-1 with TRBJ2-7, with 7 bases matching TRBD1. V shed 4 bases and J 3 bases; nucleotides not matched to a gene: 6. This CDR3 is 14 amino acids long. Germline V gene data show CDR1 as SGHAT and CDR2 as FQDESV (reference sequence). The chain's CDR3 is CASSSGDSYYEQYF. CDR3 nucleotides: TGTGCCAGCAGCTCCGGGGACAGCTACTACGAGCAGTACTTC.

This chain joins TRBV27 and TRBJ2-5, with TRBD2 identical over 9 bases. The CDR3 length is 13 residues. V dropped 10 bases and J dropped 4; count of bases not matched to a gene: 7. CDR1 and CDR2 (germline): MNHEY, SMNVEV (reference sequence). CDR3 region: CATLTSGGETQYF. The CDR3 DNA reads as TGTGCCACCCTGACTAGCGGAGGAGAGACCCAGTACTTC.

Here the CDR3 DNA reads TGTGCCAGCAGCCCCCGGGACAGGGAGGCCTACGAGCAGTACTTC. This gives the protein CASSPRDREAYEQYF. The rearrangement joins TRBV7-9 to TRBJ2-7, with 9 bases that match TRBD1. The CDR3 contains 15 residues. Germline V lookup: CDR1 SEHNR, CDR2 FQNEAQ (reference sequence). V dropped 5 bases and J dropped 2; count of bases not matched to a gene: 7.

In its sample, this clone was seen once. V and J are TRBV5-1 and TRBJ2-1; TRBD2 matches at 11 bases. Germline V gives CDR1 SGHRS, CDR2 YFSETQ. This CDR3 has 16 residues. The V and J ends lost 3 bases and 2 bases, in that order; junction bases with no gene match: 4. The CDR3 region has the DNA TGCGCCAGCAGCTGGGGACTAGCGGATCCCTACAATGAGCAGTTCTTC. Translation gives CASSWGLADPYNEQFF.

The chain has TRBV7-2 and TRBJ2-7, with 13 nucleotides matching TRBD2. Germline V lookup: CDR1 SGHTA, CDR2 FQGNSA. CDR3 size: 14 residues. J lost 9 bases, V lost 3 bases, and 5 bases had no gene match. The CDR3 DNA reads TGTGCCAGCAGCTTCCTACTAGCGGGAGGGGCGCAGTACTTC. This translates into CASSFLLAGGAQYF. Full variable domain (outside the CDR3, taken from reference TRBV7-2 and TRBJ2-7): GAGVSQSPSNKVTEKGKDVELRCDPISGHTALYWYRQSLGQGLEFLIYFQGNSAPDKSGLPSDRFSAERTGGSVSTLTIQRTQQEDSAVYLCASSFLLAGGAQYFGPGTRLTVT.

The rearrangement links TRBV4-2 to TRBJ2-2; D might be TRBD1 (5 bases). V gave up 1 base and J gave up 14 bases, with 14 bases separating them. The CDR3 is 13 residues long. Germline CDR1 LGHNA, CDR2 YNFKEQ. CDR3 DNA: TGTGCCAGCAGCCAAGGAAGTCCAGGGAAACTGTTTTTT. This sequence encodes CASSQGSPGKLFF.

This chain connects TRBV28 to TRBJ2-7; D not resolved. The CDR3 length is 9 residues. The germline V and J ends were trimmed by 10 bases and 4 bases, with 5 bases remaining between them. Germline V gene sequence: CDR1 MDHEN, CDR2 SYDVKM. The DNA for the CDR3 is TGTGCCACCGGGTACGAGCAGTACTTC. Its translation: CATGYEQYF.

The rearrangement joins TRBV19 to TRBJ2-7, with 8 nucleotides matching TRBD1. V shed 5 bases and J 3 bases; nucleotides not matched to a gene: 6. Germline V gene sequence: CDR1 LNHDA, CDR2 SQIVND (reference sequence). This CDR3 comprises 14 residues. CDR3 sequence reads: CASSGDTGGYEQYF. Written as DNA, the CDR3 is TGTGCCAGTAGTGGGGATACAGGGGGCTACGAGCAGTACTTC.

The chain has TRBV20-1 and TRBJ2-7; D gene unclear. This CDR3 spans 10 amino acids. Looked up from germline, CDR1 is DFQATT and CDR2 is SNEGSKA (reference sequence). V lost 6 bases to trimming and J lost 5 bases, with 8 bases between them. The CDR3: CSAGTNEQYF. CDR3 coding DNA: TGCAGTGCCGGTACGAACGAGCAGTACTTC.

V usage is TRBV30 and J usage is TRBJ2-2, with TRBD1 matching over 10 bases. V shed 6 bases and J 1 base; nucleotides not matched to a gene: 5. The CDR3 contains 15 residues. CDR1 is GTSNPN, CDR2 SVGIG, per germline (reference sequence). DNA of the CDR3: TGTGCCTGCACCGACAGGGGGCGGAACACCGGGGAGCTGTTTTTT. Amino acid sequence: CACTDRGRNTGELFF.